This T cell receptor beta chain stems from a study of blood T cell repertoires in COVID-19. Profiling relied on immunoSEQ multiplex PCR, and the TCRdb table lists in-frame clones only, not all of them. Among 300,000 to 350,000 clones listed, approximately 87% were seen once. Trimming cost V 6 bases and J 2 bases, with 5 bases left between them. CDR3 length: 11 amino acids. Germline CDR1 is SEHNR and CDR2 is FQNEAQ (reference sequence). The sequenced sample was peripheral blood. The receptor's source is a woman between 50 and 59 years old with COVID-19, enrolled during active disease. V usage is TRBV7-9 and J usage is TRBJ2-7; no clear D gene. CDR3 bases: TGTGCCAGCAGTTTTACCTACGAGCAGTACTTC. Residues: CASSFTYEQYF.